This T cell receptor beta chain emerged from a study of blood T cells in healthy people across ages. General study results and limits: Changes seen in expanded clonotypes were possibly confounded by donor CMV status left unknown.

Through a sample-barcoded 5' primer and a J-beta primer mix, a second PCR was run for 7 to 11 cycles. TCRdb re-called the 5' RACE reads through MiXCR, storing one row per CDR3 protein. The repertoire holds approximately 1.5 million distinct CDR3 sequences, with about 35% as singletons. CDR3 length: 11 residues. V lost 4 bases, J lost 10 bases, and 6 bases stayed unmatched. The germline CDR1 and CDR2 sequences are SQVTM and ANQGSEA. As regards this clonotype: What it binds is unknown.

This receptor was taken from a woman aged 25 to 39 in good health. The J gene is TRBJ1-2, the V gene TRBV29-1, with 7 bases fitting TRBD1. Specimen: blood. DNA of the CDR3: TGCAGCGTTGGGCAGGGGGTTGACTACACCTTC. Amino acids: CSVGQGVDYTF.